The 22 T cell receptor beta chains presented below share a single source sample, sequenced in a study of CD4 T cells in relation to SARS-CoV-2 and coronaviruses. Their specific antigens are unknown. Here immunoSEQ multiplex PCR was the method, and the copy in TCRdb shows in-frame clones only, minus some. Among just over 15,000 clones listed, around 74% were seen once. Before the COVID-19 pandemic, during about 2011-2019, CD4+ T cells were taken from unexposed donors. CD4+ T cells were isolated from the cells after about 11 days of culture. The sample consisted of CD4+ T cells from PBMCs, cultured in vitro. These receptors all come from a human donor in good health.

J is TRBJ1-4 and V is TRBV6-6; D unclear. Germline loops: CDR1 MNHNY, CDR2 SVGAGI (reference sequence). V was clipped by 7 bases and J by 4 bases, with 10 bases between them. The CDR3 runs to 13 residues. CDR3 sequence reads: CASTTPGNEKLFF. The CDR3 region has the DNA TGTGCCAGCACTACCCCCGGTAATGAAAAACTGTTTTTT.

V usage is TRBV6-5 and J usage is TRBJ1-4, with D maybe TRBD1 (5 bases). V gave up 6 bases and J gave up 4 bases, with 9 bases separating them. This CDR3 spans 13 amino acids. Germline CDR1 MNHEY, CDR2 SVGAGI. The CDR3 nucleotides read TGTGCCAGCAGCGGGGCAGATAATGAAAAACTGTTTTTT. This encodes CASSGADNEKLFF.

This clone has just one count. The chain has TRBV5-5 and TRBJ1-2, with 9 positions matching TRBD1. The V gene's germline CDR1 is SGHKS and CDR2 YYEKEE (reference sequence). V was clipped by 3 bases and J by 7 bases; unmatched bases: 16. The CDR3 consists of 17 residues. The CDR3 region is CASSYPGTGSLGGGYTF. For the CDR3, the DNA is TGTGCCAGCAGCTACCCCGGGACAGGGTCACTTGGAGGTGGCTACACCTTC.

The chain joins TRBV12-3 or TRBV12-4 to TRBJ1-1; the D gene is possibly TRBD1 (5 bases). The CDR3 sequence is 12 residues long. The V end was cut by 3 bases, the J end by 11 bases, with 13 bases between. The CDR3 DNA follows: TGTGCCAGCAGTTTCAGGACACCCGAGGCTTTCTTT. This sequence encodes CASSFRTPEAFF.

A single count supports this clone. The CDR3 bases are TGTGCCACCAGTGACCCCAAAACAGCCTACAATGAGCAGTTCTTC. Translation gives CATSDPKTAYNEQFF. The chain carries TRBV24-1 and TRBJ2-1, with D unresolved. In germline, CDR1 is KGHDR, CDR2 SFDVKD. CDR3 size: 15 residues. V lost 4 bases and J 2 bases, leaving 11 bases between the germline ends.

CDR3 residues: CASSLADSGLGNEQFF. The CDR3 DNA reads as TGTGCCAGCAGCTTAGCGGATAGCGGCCTGGGGAATGAGCAGTTCTTC. This rearrangement joins TRBV7-8 to TRBJ2-1, with D maybe TRBD2 (6 bases). V was shortened by 0 bases and J by 7 bases, with 16 bases between the two germline ends. Germline CDR1 SGHVS, CDR2 FQNEAQ. There are 16 residues in the CDR3. Looking up the rest from reference TRBV7-8 and TRBJ2-1 gives the full variable domain: GAGVSQSPRYKVAKRGQDVALRCDPISGHVSLFWYQQALGQGPEFLTYFQNEAQLDKSGLPSDRFFAERPEGSVSTLKIQRTQQEDSAVYLCASSLADSGLGNEQFFGPGTRLTVL.

This clone qualifies as medium-sized. This chain uses TRBV3-1 (or the pseudogene TRBV3-2) with TRBJ1-2; 8 bases are shared with TRBD1. Germline loops: CDR1 LGHDT, CDR2 YNNKEL (reference sequence). The CDR3 totals 15 residues. Germline trimming cut 4 bases from V and 9 bases from J; bases unmatched to any gene: 13. CDR3 amino acids: CASSRSGTGPMSYTF. As DNA, the CDR3 is TGTGCCAGCAGCCGATCCGGGACAGGTCCTATGAGCTACACCTTC.

This clone was recorded once. This chain joins TRBV6-4 and TRBJ1-1, with unresolved D. V was clipped by 6 bases and J by 1 base, with 12 bases between them. In germline, CDR1 is MRHNA, CDR2 SNTAGT. The CDR3 contains 14 residues. CDR3 bases: TGTGCCAGCAGAGGAGGGTTGGGGAACACTGAAGCTTTCTTT. Amino acid sequence: CASRGGLGNTEAFF.

The chain recombines TRBV19 with TRBJ2-7; D tentatively fits TRBD1 or TRBD2 (5 bases each). Germline CDR1 LNHDA, CDR2 SQIVND (reference sequence). The CDR3 loop spans 15 amino acids. The V end was cut by 6 bases, the J end by 3 bases, with 18 bases between. DNA for the CDR3: TGTGCCAGTAGGCCCCGGGGCAGTAACGTCTACGAGCAGTACTTC. The encoded protein is CASRPRGSNVYEQYF.

The chain joins TRBV7-3 to TRBJ1-1; D call uncertain. The CDR3 has 12 residues. Germline V gene data show CDR1 as SGHTA and CDR2 as FQGTGA. V lost 5 bases and J lost 8, with 12 bases in between. CDR3 region: CASSNDVGEAFF. The CDR3 DNA reads as TGTGCCAGCAGCAACGACGTAGGGGAAGCTTTCTTT.

This clone was recorded a few times. The chain combines TRBV7-8 with TRBJ2-1, with 13 bases fitting TRBD2. The germline CDR1 and CDR2 sequences are SGHVS and FQNEAQ. Trimming removed 5 bases from V and 5 bases from J; junction bases left unmatched: 6. This CDR3 has 16 amino acids. DNA for the CDR3: TGTGCCAGCAGCCGAGCCGGGACTAGCGGGAACAATGAGCAGTTCTTC. Translated, it gives CASSRAGTSGNNEQFF.

The V gene is TRBV21-1, the J gene TRBJ2-7; the table's TRBD2 call for D was not verified on the DNA. TRBV21-1 is labeled a pseudogene. The CDR3 is 16 residues long. In nucleotides, the CDR3 is TGTGCCAGCAACCCGCCTGGGGGGATAAACTCCTACGAGCAGTACTTC. This sequence encodes CASNPPGGINSYEQYF.

This rearrangement joins TRBV6-5 to TRBJ2-7; 7 bases are a match to TRBD2. This CDR3 is 14 amino acids long. Trimming took 8 bases from V and 2 from J; bases not matched to a gene: 9. CDR1 is MNHEY and CDR2 is SVGAGI in the germline V gene. This CDR3 reads CASESGGVPYEQYF. CDR3 sequence (DNA): TGTGCCAGCGAATCGGGGGGAGTTCCCTACGAGCAGTACTTC.

The chain combines TRBV20-1 with TRBJ2-1; tentatively, D is TRBD2 (5 bases). Germline CDR1 and CDR2: DFQATT and SNEGSKA (reference sequence). The CDR3 length is 11 residues. Trimming took off 6 bases at V and 5 bases at J, with 8 bases between the two ends. This CDR3 reads CSADSHNEQFF. DNA for the CDR3: TGCAGTGCGGACTCACACAATGAGCAGTTCTTC.

J is TRBJ2-1 and V is TRBV5-8, with a tentative D call TRBD2 (6 bases). V shed 2 bases and J shed 2 bases, with 20 bases lying between them. Germline V gene lookup returns CDR1 SGHTS and CDR2 YDEGEE. This CDR3 is 18 amino acids long. CDR3 in amino acids: CASSFTTTSGLAYNEQFF. The CDR3 coding sequence is TGTGCCAGCAGCTTTACCACCACAAGCGGGCTCGCCTACAATGAGCAGTTCTTC.

The chain carries TRBV6-6 and TRBJ2-7, with D perhaps matching TRBD2 (5 bases). The CDR3 loop spans 13 amino acids. The V gene's germline CDR1 is MNHNY and CDR2 SVGAGI (reference sequence). Deletions cut 6 bases from V and 5 bases from J, with 14 bases between. CDR3 DNA: TGTGCCAGCAGCCGGGATGAGGATAACGAGCAGTACTTC. It specifies CASSRDEDNEQYF.

This clone turned up a few times. The rearrangement uses TRBV24-1 and TRBJ1-1, with D perhaps TRBD1 (5 bases). This CDR3 has 13 residues. V was cut by 5 bases and J by 0 bases, with 6 bases left in between. CDR1 and CDR2 from the germline V gene are KGHDR and SFDVKD. CDR3 sequence: CATSGQLNTEAFF. Here the CDR3 DNA reads TGTGCCACCAGTGGACAGCTGAACACTGAAGCTTTCTTT.

V gene TRBV4-1 combines with J gene TRBJ1-1, with D perhaps TRBD1 (6 bases). The CDR3 is made up of 17 amino acids. Trimming removed 3 bases at V and 2 bases at J, with 19 bases between. Looked up from germline, CDR1 is MGHRA and CDR2 is YSYEKL. The CDR3 region has the DNA TGCGCCAGCAGCCACCCGGGAGGAGGGGGGATCAACACTGAAGCTTTCTTT. This codes for CASSHPGGGGINTEAFF.

The chain uses TRBV2 and TRBJ2-2; the D is unclear. The germline V gene encodes CDR1 SNHLY and CDR2 FYNNEI. The V gene lost 6 bases and the J gene lost 5 bases, with 4 bases spanning the gap. CDR3 size: 11 residues. The CDR3 DNA reads TGTGCCAGCAGCGGAACCGGGGAGCTGTTTTTT. Its translation: CASSGTGELFF.

The chain joins TRBV11-3 to TRBJ2-2, with D maybe TRBD2 (6 bases). Trimming took off 9 bases at V and 3 bases at J, with 14 bases between the two ends. The germline V gene encodes CDR1 SGHNT and CDR2 YENEEA. The CDR3 loop spans 14 amino acids. This CDR3 reads CASTRGTHTGELFF. The DNA of the CDR3 is TGTGCCAGTACGCGGGGCACCCACACCGGGGAGCTGTTTTTT.

The V and J genes are TRBV4-2 and TRBJ2-1; TRBD2 agrees at 8 bases. V gave up 2 bases and J gave up 0 bases; unmatched junction bases: 3. The CDR3 contains 16 residues. CDR1 LGHNA and CDR2 YNFKEQ come from the germline V gene. The CDR3 is CASSQSSGSSYNEQFF. The CDR3 nucleotides are TGTGCCAGCAGCCAAAGCAGCGGGAGCTCCTACAATGAGCAGTTCTTC.

The chain has TRBV9 and TRBJ2-5; D perhaps matches TRBD2 (5 bases). The CDR3 is 17 residues long. V was clipped by 0 bases and J by 3 bases, with 18 bases between them. Germline values: CDR1 SGDLS, CDR2 YYNGEE. CDR3 region: CASSVGLRGAREETQYF. CDR3 in DNA: TGTGCCAGCAGCGTAGGTCTTCGAGGAGCGAGGGAAGAGACCCAGTACTTC.